This T cell receptor beta chain derives from a study of response to subunit inactivated influenza vaccine. TCRdb called the RT-PCR reads again in MiXCR, with one record for every CDR3 protein. Of 300,000 to 350,000 distinct CDR3 sequences detected, about a fifth appear once; the ten largest clones hold roughly a tenth. In this sample, this clonotype turned up a few times. With V trimmed by 5 bases and J by 1 base, 2 bases remained unmatched. The CDR3 runs 15 residues. The receptor was isolated from a man aged 50-75 years who received an inactivated influenza vaccine. The sequencing here drew on PBMCs from blood, taken roughly 20 months after vaccination. The chain combines TRBV12-3 or TRBV12-4 with TRBJ1-5; 10 nucleotides agree with TRBD1. The CDR3 is CASSGQGESNQPQHF. CDR3 nucleotides: TGTGCCAGCAGTGGACAGGGGGAAAGCAATCAGCCCCAGCATTTT.